The clone carrying this T cell receptor (beta chain) came up a few times. The data stem from a study of shared T cell receptors in the human thymus. The assay was immunoSEQ multiplex PCR, and TCRdb's table has in-frame clones only and misses some. The sample includes about 660,000 clones, 88% of them seen just once. This CDR3 has 16 residues. The V and J ends lost 0 bases and 7 bases respectively, with 16 bases between them. Germline loops: CDR1 LNHNV, CDR2 YYDKDF (reference sequence). These data also formed part of another study, on human thymus T cells. As reported in that work: Thymic tissue was derived from resections collected during corrective heart surgery.

The rearrangement joins TRBV15 to TRBJ2-1; D is possibly TRBD2 (6 bases). The clonotype comes from a boy in the first two years of life with a congenital heart defect. Input material: thymocytes. The CDR3 spells CATSRDGRDPRNEQFF. For the CDR3, the DNA is TGTGCCACCAGCAGAGATGGGCGGGACCCCCGAAATGAGCAGTTCTTC.